Following are 30 T cell receptor beta chains from one sample sequenced in a study of cytotoxic CD8 clonotypes in ibrutinib-treated CLL (dated by TCRdb to the early 2020s). The library was made by the immunoSEQ multiplex PCR assay. This is the immuneACCESS table as TCRdb keeps it, with only in-frame sequences that have V and J called. A part of the clones is gone; compared with another copy, unresolved V genes explain less than half, and the rest is unexplained. In this sample the table shows 150,000 to 200,000 clones, about 88% of which occur a single time. 3% to 3.5% of the sample is held by the ten biggest clonotypes. The sample's time point, from its label and the paper: progressive disease on ibrutinib. Sequencing was performed on PBMCs, taken at disease progression, from a patient treated with ibrutinib. All receptors derive from a human donor with chronic lymphocytic leukemia.

The count of this clone is one. This chain joins TRBV18 and TRBJ2-1; 11 nucleotides line up with TRBD2. After removal of 4 bases from V and 0 bases from J, the junction contained 5 bases not matched to a gene. The CDR3 runs 17 residues. CDR1 KGHSH and CDR2 LQKENI come from the germline V gene. The CDR3 DNA follows: TGTGCCAGCTCACGCGGGACTAGCGGCCGCTCCTACAATGAGCAGTTCTTC. It is translated as CASSRGTSGRSYNEQFF.

CDR3 DNA: TGTGCCAGCAGCAACCGGGGAGGGCTAGGCTCCTACGAGCAGTACTTC. Its translation is CASSNRGGLGSYEQYF. The rearrangement joins TRBV5-6 to TRBJ2-7; 7 bases agree with TRBD2. The germline CDR1 and CDR2 sequences are SGHDT and YYEEEE. The CDR3 contains 16 residues. With 4 bases clipped from V and 0 bases from J, the junction kept 10 bases outside the gene matches.

The rearrangement uses TRBV19 and TRBJ2-7; weak D call: TRBD1 (5 bases). This CDR3 region has 16 residues. Trimming left V 3 bases short and J 2 bases short, with 17 bases between. CDR1 is LNHDA and CDR2 is SQIVND in the germline V gene (reference sequence). The CDR3 loop reads CASSMPQGDRTYEQYF. CDR3 nucleotides: TGTGCCAGTAGTATGCCCCAAGGGGATAGAACCTACGAGCAGTACTTC.

The chain joins TRBV2 to TRBJ2-1, with 12 bases aligning to TRBD2. The CDR3 has 15 residues. Germline lookup yields CDR1 SNHLY and CDR2 FYNNEI. J gave up 15 bases and V 4 bases, and 13 bases lay outside the gene matches. This CDR3 reads CASSGQGMSSGRVFF. The CDR3, as DNA: TGTGCCAGCAGTGGACAGGGAATGTCTAGCGGGAGGGTGTTCTTC.

This chain joins TRBV7-2 and TRBJ2-2; maybe TRBD2 (5 bases). V was clipped by 1 base and J by 0 bases, with 9 bases between them. This CDR3 comprises 16 residues. In germline, CDR1 is SGHTA, CDR2 FQGNSA. In DNA form, the CDR3 reads TGTGCCAGCAGCTTAGGAGGGTCCGCGAACACCGGGGAGCTGTTTTTT. As protein: CASSLGGSANTGELFF. Supplemented by reference TRBV7-2 and TRBJ2-2, the full variable domain reads GAGVSQSPSNKVTEKGKDVELRCDPISGHTALYWYRQSLGQGLEFLIYFQGNSAPDKSGLPSDRFSAERTGGSVSTLTIQRTQQEDSAVYLCASSLGGSANTGELFFGEGSRLTVL.

V and J are TRBV28 and TRBJ2-7; possible D gene TRBD2, 5 bases. Looked up from germline, CDR1 is MDHEN and CDR2 is SYDVKM. Trimming removed 10 bases at V and 4 bases at J, with 11 bases between. The CDR3 consists of 11 residues. The CDR3 spells CATERDYEQYF. The CDR3 DNA reads TGTGCCACCGAGAGGGATTACGAGCAGTACTTC. Drawing the rest from reference TRBV28 and TRBJ2-7, the complete variable domain is DVKVTQSSRYLVKRTGEKVFLECVQDMDHENMFWYRQDPGLGLRLIYFSYDVKMKEKGDIPEGYSVSREKKERFSLILESASTNQTSMYLCATERDYEQYFGPGTRLTVT.

This clone was recorded only once. This chain links TRBV6-4 with TRBJ2-2; TRBD2 matches 8 bases. CDR1 and CDR2 (germline): MRHNA, SNTAGT. This CDR3 comprises 15 residues. The V gene end was trimmed by 6 bases and the J gene end by 1 base; junction bases not matched to a gene: 4. For the CDR3, the DNA is TGTGCCAGCAGCCAAACTAGCGGGAACACCGGGGAGCTGTTTTTT. Amino acid sequence: CASSQTSGNTGELFF.

This clone appeared once. The chain uses TRBV6-5 and TRBJ1-3; D call uncertain. CDR3 size: 16 residues. Germline assignment: CDR1 MNHEY and CDR2 SVGAGI. Deletions cut 2 bases from V and 0 bases from J, with 11 bases between. The CDR3 here is CASSYGYSGSGNTIYF. As DNA, the CDR3 is TGTGCCAGCAGTTACGGTTATTCGGGCTCTGGAAACACCATATATTTT.

V is TRBV19 and J is TRBJ1-2; TRBD1 might be the D (6 bases). Germline values: CDR1 LNHDA, CDR2 SQIVND (reference sequence). The CDR3 sequence is 15 residues long. The V end was cut by 6 bases, the J end by 0 bases, with 14 bases between. The CDR3 coding sequence is TGTGCCAGTAGGACCACAGGGCCAGCTAACTATGGCTACACCTTC. Its translation is CASRTTGPANYGYTF.

The chain couples TRBV7-3 to TRBJ2-2, with a tentative D call TRBD2 (6 bases). The CDR3 consists of 15 residues. CDR1 is SGHTA, CDR2 FQGTGA, per germline. V lost 5 bases and J 3 bases, leaving 13 bases between the germline ends. The CDR3, as DNA: TGTGCCAGCAGCCCCCAAAAGCGGGACACCGGGGAGCTGTTTTTT. Translation: CASSPQKRDTGELFF.

The CDR3 DNA sequence: TGTGCCAGCAGCTCCCAGGGGGAGCCCCAGCATTTT. This gives the protein CASSSQGEPQHF. The chain employs TRBV5-4 and TRBJ1-5; 7 bases are shared with TRBD1. Germline CDR1 reads SGHNT; CDR2 reads YYREEE (reference sequence). The CDR3 extends over 12 amino acids. After removal of 3 bases from V and 8 bases from J, the junction contained 2 bases not matched to a gene.

This chain links TRBV10-3 with TRBJ2-5; 11 bases agree with TRBD1. The germline V gene has CDR1 ENHRY and CDR2 SYGVKD. The ends lost 2 bases at V and 5 bases at J; junction bases unmatched: 13. The CDR3 length is 18 residues. The CDR3 DNA reads as TGTGCCATCAGTGAGGTTTCCAGGACAGGGGGCTTCGGGGAGACCCAGTACTTC. As protein: CAISEVSRTGGFGETQYF.

The V and J genes are TRBV7-9 and TRBJ2-3; perhaps D is TRBD1 or TRBD2 (7 bases each). The CDR3 is 18 amino acids. Germline V lookup: CDR1 SEHNR, CDR2 FQNEAQ (reference sequence). Trimming removed 2 bases at V and 4 bases at J, with 22 bases between. CDR3 protein: CASSLSARGRAPADTQYF. The CDR3 DNA reads TGTGCCAGCAGCTTAAGCGCCAGGGGGAGGGCCCCCGCAGATACGCAGTATTTT.

The chain employs TRBV29-1 and TRBJ2-7; tentative D call: TRBD1 (7 bases). Germline V gene data show CDR1 as SQVTM and CDR2 as ANQGSEA. The CDR3 is made up of 14 amino acids. V gave up 7 bases and J gave up 5 bases, with 21 bases separating them. In DNA form, the CDR3 reads TGCAGCGCCGGAGGGGGCAGGGGATACAACGAGCAGTACTTC. This encodes CSAGGGRGYNEQYF.

The chain links TRBV7-2 to TRBJ2-7; unclear D gene. There are 13 residues in the CDR3. Trimming removed 9 bases at V and 0 bases at J, with 12 bases between. CDR1 is SGHTA, CDR2 FQGNSA, per germline. The CDR3 DNA reads TGTGCCAGTGACTTCCCGAACTCCTACGAGCAGTACTTC. Translated, it gives CASDFPNSYEQYF.

This sequence joins TRBV6-5 and TRBJ2-3, with 10 bases lining up with TRBD2. CDR3 length: 15 residues. Germline loops: CDR1 MNHEY, CDR2 SVGAGI. With 5 bases clipped from V and 6 bases from J, the junction kept 8 bases outside the gene matches. CDR3 loop: CASSPAGGRSDTQYF. Written as DNA, the CDR3 is TGTGCCAGCAGTCCAGCGGGAGGGCGATCCGATACGCAGTATTTT.

The genes are TRBV6-1 and TRBJ2-7; 7 bases line up with TRBD1. J gave up 3 bases and V 5 bases, and 10 bases lay outside the gene matches. The CDR3 totals 15 residues. The germline V gene has CDR1 MNHNS and CDR2 SASEGT. The CDR3 DNA reads as TGTGCCAGCAGTACGCTTTGGGACAGTAACTACGAGCAGTACTTC. Its translation: CASSTLWDSNYEQYF.

This chain links TRBV2 with TRBJ2-1; possible D gene TRBD2, 5 bases. Per the germline V gene, CDR1 is SNHLY and CDR2 is FYNNEI. The germline V and J ends were trimmed by 8 bases and 6 bases, with 14 bases remaining between them. There are 13 residues in the CDR3. The chain's CDR3 is CASLRASSNEQFF. For the CDR3, the DNA is TGTGCCAGCCTGAGGGCTAGCAGCAATGAGCAGTTCTTC.

This clone was seen a single time. The chain employs TRBV7-9 and TRBJ2-7; perhaps TRBD1 as D (6 bases). The CDR3 length is 17 residues. V was pared by 4 bases and J by 2 bases, with 21 bases between. Germline V gives CDR1 SEHNR, CDR2 FQNEAQ (reference sequence). The CDR3 here is CASSSIPQGRRPYEQYF. CDR3 nucleotides: TGTGCCAGCAGCTCCATACCGCAGGGGAGACGGCCCTACGAGCAGTACTTC.

The chain couples TRBV6-5 to TRBJ1-5; a possible D gene is TRBD1 (6 bases). V lost 5 bases to trimming and J lost 2 bases, with 10 bases between them. The CDR3 totals 14 residues. Germline CDR1 and CDR2: MNHEY and SVGAGI. The DNA for the CDR3 is TGTGCCAGCAGTGCACAGGGAGGCAATCAGCCCCAGCATTTT. Its protein is CASSAQGGNQPQHF.

The chain has TRBV5-1 and TRBJ2-1, with 7 bases lining up with TRBD1. From germline, CDR1 is SGHRS and CDR2 YFSETQ. The CDR3 is 14 residues long. The V and J ends lost 9 bases and 5 bases, in that order; junction bases with no gene match: 11. The CDR3 coding sequence is TGCGCCACTCAGACCGGGACAGCGGACAATGAGCAGTTCTTC. Its protein is CATQTGTADNEQFF.

V gene TRBV7-9 combines with J gene TRBJ2-3; D remains unclear. CDR3 length: 15 amino acids. Germline V gene data show CDR1 as SEHNR and CDR2 as FQNEAQ (reference sequence). V lost 2 bases and J lost 0, with 9 bases in between. CDR3 sequence (DNA): TGTGCCAGCAGCTTACTGGTAACTAGCACAGATACGCAGTATTTT. This codes for CASSLLVTSTDTQYF.

This sequence joins TRBV30 and TRBJ1-2, with TRBD1 identical over 9 bases. CDR3 length: 13 residues. Germline V lookup: CDR1 GTSNPN, CDR2 SVGIG (reference sequence). V was pared by 6 bases and J by 4 bases, with 6 bases of the junction left unmatched. CDR3 loop: CACPGQGTYGYTF. In DNA, the CDR3 is TGTGCCTGCCCCGGACAGGGGACCTATGGCTACACCTTC.

J is TRBJ2-2 and V is TRBV5-1; D call uncertain. Looked up from germline, CDR1 is SGHRS and CDR2 is YFSETQ. The CDR3 loop spans 15 amino acids. V was shortened by 4 bases and J by 5 bases, with 15 bases between the two germline ends. The CDR3 loop reads CASSPRWSGTGELFF. The CDR3 coding sequence is TGCGCCAGCAGCCCGCGTTGGTCTGGGACCGGGGAGCTGTTTTTT.

V gene TRBV9 combines with J gene TRBJ1-2; D gene uncertain. The CDR3 has 15 residues. Germline values: CDR1 SGDLS, CDR2 YYNGEE. Trimming took off 0 bases at V and 4 bases at J, with 13 bases between the two ends. CDR3 residues: CASSVGWTATYGYTF. The CDR3 DNA is TGTGCCAGCAGCGTAGGATGGACGGCGACCTATGGCTACACCTTC.

The chain couples TRBV4-1 to TRBJ1-5; 8 bases agree with TRBD1. The CDR3 has 16 residues. Germline CDR1 reads MGHRA; CDR2 reads YSYEKL. The V gene end was trimmed by 1 base and the J gene end by 0 bases; junction bases not matched to a gene: 2. CDR3 coding DNA: TGCGCCAGCAGCCAAGGGACAGGGCATAGCAATCAGCCCCAGCATTTT. Its protein product is CASSQGTGHSNQPQHF.

This chain joins TRBV6-5 and TRBJ2-7, with 11 nucleotides matching TRBD1. The CDR3 runs 13 residues. Germline-derived CDR1 and CDR2 are MNHEY and SVGAGI. V lost 6 bases and J lost 7; bases outside the gene matches: 5. The CDR3 spells CASRDRGLGEQYF. The CDR3 DNA is TGTGCCAGCAGGGACAGGGGGCTGGGTGAGCAGTACTTC.

The rearrangement uses TRBV5-3 and TRBJ2-7; D may be TRBD2 (6 bases). TRBV5-3 is placed among ORFs of uncertain function. This CDR3 contains 16 residues. Trimming took off 4 bases at V and 1 base at J, with 18 bases between the two ends. CDR3 sequence reads: CARSPGGEPLSYEQYF. CDR3 nucleotides: TGTGCCAGAAGCCCGGGCGGGGAGCCCCTTTCCTACGAGCAGTACTTC.

The rearrangement links TRBV23-1 to TRBJ2-6; 10 positions agree with TRBD1. TRBV23-1 is classed as an ORF, of uncertain function. The CDR3 length is 20 residues. V shed 4 bases, J shed 4 bases, and the junction held 16 bases outside the gene matches. For the CDR3, the DNA is TGCGCCAGCAGTCTACGGGACAGGGGTTTAGTTGATGCCGGGGCCAACGTCCTGACTTTC. Protein product: CASSLRDRGLVDAGANVLTF.

The gene calls are TRBV7-2 and TRBJ2-2; 7 bases fit TRBD2. The CDR3 runs 18 residues. Germline lookup yields CDR1 SGHTA and CDR2 FQGNSA. The ends lost 5 bases at V and 4 bases at J; junction bases unmatched: 16. This CDR3 is CASSLHDLAGWGTGELFF. The CDR3, as DNA: TGTGCCAGCAGCCTACATGATTTAGCGGGCTGGGGCACCGGGGAGCTGTTTTTT. The full variable domain, in which reference TRBV7-2 and TRBJ2-2 provide the parts outside the CDR3, is GAGVSQSPSNKVTEKGKDVELRCDPISGHTALYWYRQSLGQGLEFLIYFQGNSAPDKSGLPSDRFSAERTGGSVSTLTIQRTQQEDSAVYLCASSLHDLAGWGTGELFFGEGSRLTVL.